This entry describes one T cell receptor beta chain. Its antigen is unknown. The conserved phenylalanine or tryptophan is not found at the CDR3 terminus, so this likely reflects a read error. No cell sorting was done before RNA was extracted from the tissue. Newly diagnosed lung cancer patients had thoracic surgery in China, August–late 2014, without prior chemotherapy. These data belong to a study of tumor and adjacent non-tumor tissue in lung cancer. Study background: Patients were aged roughly 31 to 76, about ten men and about five women, stage I to III.

A modified ARM-PCR protocol with three rounds of nested PCR amplified TCRbeta. TCRdb used MiXCR to reprocess the multiplex PCR reads, holding one entry per CDR3 protein. Among approximately 120,000 distinct CDR3 sequences, 66% were seen once, and the ten largest hold 9.5% to 15%. Study results and caveats: Normal lung showed higher cumulative top 100 clone frequency than tumor. Higher tumor TCR diversity was associated with shorter survival.

CDR3 length equals 14 residues. Germline V gene data show CDR1 as SGHAT and CDR2 as FQDESV (reference sequence). Sequenced input: lung tumor tissue. This sequence originates from a man in his thirties or forties with non-small cell lung cancer. The gene calls are TRBV11-1 and TRBJ1-6; unclear D gene. The CDR3 sequence is CASSAGTYNSPLHI. CDR3 in DNA: TGTGCCAGCAGCGCCGGCACTTATAATTCGCCCCTCCACATT.